The clone carrying this T cell receptor beta chain was detected a few times. Its cognate antigen is unknown. This record comes from a study of beta chain features in type 1 diabetes. Study-wide results and limits: All four CD4+ subsets from Type 1 diabetes patients carried moderately but significantly shorter TCRB CDR3s. In patients and controls equally, PCR might favor templates that are shorter.

The CDR3 covers 15 residues. Reverse transcription of all isolated RNA meant that expressed TCRB transcripts were sequenced. Repertoires were generated with immunoSEQ multiplex PCR, while TCRdb's copy carries only in-frame clones and drops some. The repertoire holds 350,000 to 400,000 clones, over 9.5% seen once, with around 0.0099% in the top ten. This rearrangement joins TRBV1 to TRBJ2-2; the tabulated D call, TRBD1, remains unverified against the DNA. TRBV1 is flagged as a pseudogene. The TCR sequence derives from a woman aged 18-30 years with type 1 diabetes. The sample was naive CD4+ T cells from blood. The CDR3 region has the DNA TGCACCAGCAGCCGCGACAGGGGGAACACCGGGGAGCTGTTTTTT. Translation: CTSSRDRGNTGELFF.